These 9 T cell receptor beta chains were all obtained from the same sample, sequenced in a study of T cells in Graves' hyperthyroidism and ophthalmopathy. Amplified regions were TCR beta CDR3 sequences from RNA transcripts. In the first-round RT-PCR of the TCR CDR3, the HTBI primer set was used. TCRdb re-called the multiplex PCR reads with MiXCR, one entry per CDR3 protein. This sample has about 840,000 distinct CDR3 sequences; 35% to 45% occur once, and the top ten carry about 9%. The sequencing sample was made of blood. Receptors originate from a man aged 18 to 35 with Graves' hyperthyroidism.

This clonotype was counted at least ten times. The CDR3 protein is CATRRGQQETQYF. The CDR3 DNA sequence: TGTGCCACAAGGCGAGGGCAGCAAGAGACCCAGTACTTC. The chain carries TRBV15 and TRBJ2-5; D is possibly TRBD2 (5 bases). CDR1 is LNHNV and CDR2 is YYDKDF in the germline V gene (reference sequence). The V gene lost 9 bases and the J gene lost 2 bases, with 13 bases spanning the gap. This CDR3 has 13 residues.

The table lists this clonotype with a few counts. J is TRBJ1-1 and V is TRBV11-1; D is unclear. V was cut by 5 bases and J by 3 bases, with 13 bases left in between. Germline V gene sequence: CDR1 SGHAT, CDR2 FQDESV (reference sequence). The length of the CDR3 is 14 residues. The DNA for the CDR3 is TGTGCCAGCAGCCCTCCTGGGGAATACACTGAAGCTTTCTTT. This sequence encodes CASSPPGEYTEAFF.

The V gene is TRBV6-2 or TRBV6-3, the J gene TRBJ2-2; no clear D gene. V dropped 8 bases and J dropped 6 bases, with 10 bases sitting between them. The CDR3 sequence is 12 residues long. Germline V gives CDR1 MNHEY, CDR2 SVGEGT. The CDR3 bases are TGTGCCAGCGGGTTCTTCTCCGGGGAGCTGTTTTTT. Amino acids: CASGFFSGELFF.

With regard to this clonotype: A much larger clonotype is one base distant, so this may be a read error. The chain is built from TRBV7-7 and TRBJ2-7, with D perhaps matching TRBD1 (5 bases). The DNA end is more similar to TRBJ2-5, so the J call may be wrong. Per the germline V gene, CDR1 is SSHAT and CDR2 is FNYEAQ (reference sequence). This CDR3 comprises 15 residues. The CDR3 region is CASSLLAGIQGTQYF. DNA for the CDR3: TGTGCTAGCAGTCTACTCGCAGGGATCCAAGGGACCCAGTACTTC.

This clonotype was detected many times. The CDR3 DNA reads TGCAGCGTTGTTGTTGGGGGACACCAAGAGACCCAGTACTTC. Residues: CSVVVGGHQETQYF. The chain combines TRBV29-1 with TRBJ2-5, with D perhaps matching TRBD1 or TRBD2 (5 bases each). The CDR3 is 14 amino acids. From germline, CDR1 is SQVTM and CDR2 ANQGSEA. The V end was cut by 4 bases, the J end by 0 bases, with 12 bases between.

The gene calls are TRBV5-1 and TRBJ2-7, with D perhaps TRBD1 (6 bases). Germline assignment: CDR1 SGHRS and CDR2 YFSETQ. The length of the CDR3 is 14 residues. V was clipped by 3 bases and J by 5 bases, with 15 bases between them. The CDR3 here is CASSSSGTSHEQYF. As DNA, the CDR3 is TGCGCCAGCAGCTCTTCCGGGACATCTCACGAGCAGTACTTC. Supplemented by reference TRBV5-1 and TRBJ2-7, the full variable domain reads KAGVTQTPRYLIKTRGQQVTLSCSPISGHRSVSWYQQTPGQGLQFLFEYFSETQRNKGNFPGRFSGRQFSNSRSEMNVSTLELGDSALYLCASSSSGTSHEQYFGPGTRLTVT.

The chain employs TRBV5-4 and TRBJ2-7; possible D gene TRBD1, 5 bases. V dropped 4 bases and J dropped 2 bases, with 13 bases sitting between them. Germline-derived CDR1 and CDR2 are SGHNT and YYREEE (reference sequence). This CDR3 has 14 residues. CDR3 DNA sequence: TGTGCCAGCAGCCTCCCAGGGCCGGCCTACGAGCAGTACTTC. It is translated as CASSLPGPAYEQYF.

This clonotype was detected a few times. The J gene is TRBJ2-7, the V gene TRBV6-6; no clear D gene. V shed 5 bases and J shed 0 bases, with 8 bases lying between them. Germline V gene data show CDR1 as MNHNY and CDR2 as SVGAGI (reference sequence). The CDR3 consists of 13 residues. In nucleotides, the CDR3 is TGTGCCAGCAGTGTGCCGAACTCCTACGAGCAGTACTTC. This translates into CASSVPNSYEQYF.

This clonotype was seen at least ten times. The chain joins TRBV29-1 to TRBJ1-1; D is undetermined. Germline loops: CDR1 SQVTM, CDR2 ANQGSEA. Trimming removed 4 bases at V and 4 bases at J, with 16 bases between. This CDR3 is built from 14 residues. CDR3 residues: CSVVREGETTEAFF. As DNA, the CDR3 is TGCAGCGTTGTTCGGGAGGGAGAGACCACTGAAGCTTTCTTT.